The source of this TCR beta chain is a study of CXCR3-negative and CXCR3-positive naive CD8 T cells. UMI-tagged TRB cDNA libraries were built via 5' RACE. Reprocessing the 5' RACE reads, TCRdb reports a single entry for every CDR3 protein and omits DNA. The table counts 3,000 or so distinct CDR3 sequences; about 2.2% lies in the top ten. This clonotype is deemed medium-sized by its frequency. The CDR3 covers 13 residues. Per germline, CDR1 DFQATT and CDR2 SNEGSKA (reference sequence). The source of this sequence is a human donor in good health. Some clones in this sample may be carry-over from other donors' samples. Sequencing was done on a sample of naive CXCR3- CD8+ T cells from blood. Subset given: CD45RO-CCR7+CD27+CD95- naive CD8+ T cells lacking CXCR3 (TNR3-). The chain has TRBV20-1 and TRBJ1-1. CDR3 amino acids: CSAFGGLNTEAFF.